This TCR beta chain was captured by sequencing in a study of blood T cell repertoires in COVID-19 (dated by TCRdb to between 2020 and 2021). Context from the whole study: Collaborator samples came from the United States, Italy and Spain and covered acute and convalescent phases of COVID-19. A freely available public database, intended as a resource for researchers studying the immune response to SARS-CoV-2, is where the repertoires were released. The samples were drawn from the first 160 participants of the ongoing ImmuneRACE study and from over a thousand subjects provided by 6 global collaborators. The dataset comprised deeply sampled blood TCRbeta repertoires from subjects exposed to, actively infected with, or recovered from COVID-19. The material from the prospective study consisted of cDNA or gDNA derived from T cells, B-cell-depleted T cells, or PBMCs. Sample metadata almost always included a de-identified subject ID, COVID-19 status, age in years and sex. HLA class I and class II types, where available, came from metadata supplied by the sample provider rather than from assay-based typing. The investigation overall reported the following: Clinical and demographic metadata were provided uncurated, with the amount varying by source and participant.

Including cysteine and phenylalanine, the CDR3 has 13 amino acids. The CDR3 DNA has 39 bases and is translated from base 1. The germline V gene sets CDR1 to SGHTA and CDR2 to FQGNSA. The V end loses 0 bases and the J end loses 6 bases, and a stretch of 7 bases separates them. The immunoSEQ Assay, a bias-controlled multiplex PCR, was used to amplify TCRbeta CDR3 regions from genomic DNA. The study's own analysis went as follows. The number of nucleated cells in each sample was estimated by amplification of reference gene primers within the assay. Sequence reads were collapsed and filtered to measure the absolute abundance of every unique TCRbeta CDR3 rearrangement. For each sample, productive Simpson clonality was calculated as the square root of Simpson's diversity index across productive rearrangements. TCRdb provides this immuneACCESS table in a form limited to in-frame rearrangements. Some clones are lacking; in checked studies, under half of them reflect an unresolved V gene, and why the rest are absent is not known. The V and J calls and clone size come from that table; D and trimming were worked out from the DNA. Present in this sample are under 250,000 clones, 75% to 90% of which were seen just once. The top ten clones comprise 0.65% to 0.85% of the sample.

This clone came up a few times. What this receptor recognizes is not known. Qualities for individual bases were not recorded, and no much larger clone is one base off. Each collaborating institution followed its own protocols to collect whole blood in K2EDTA tubes. For TCRbeta analysis, collaborator samples were shipped as frozen whole blood, as isolated PBMCs, or as DNA extracted from either sample type. Sequencing was performed on peripheral blood. Here the chain combines TRBV7-2 and TRBJ2-3, with TRBD2 as a weak D call on 5 bases. This receptor was identified in a middle-aged man with acute or convalescent COVID-19. CDR3 region: CASSLAREDTQYF. Here is the DNA: TGTGCCAGCAGCTTAGCGAGGGAGGATACGCAGTATTTT.